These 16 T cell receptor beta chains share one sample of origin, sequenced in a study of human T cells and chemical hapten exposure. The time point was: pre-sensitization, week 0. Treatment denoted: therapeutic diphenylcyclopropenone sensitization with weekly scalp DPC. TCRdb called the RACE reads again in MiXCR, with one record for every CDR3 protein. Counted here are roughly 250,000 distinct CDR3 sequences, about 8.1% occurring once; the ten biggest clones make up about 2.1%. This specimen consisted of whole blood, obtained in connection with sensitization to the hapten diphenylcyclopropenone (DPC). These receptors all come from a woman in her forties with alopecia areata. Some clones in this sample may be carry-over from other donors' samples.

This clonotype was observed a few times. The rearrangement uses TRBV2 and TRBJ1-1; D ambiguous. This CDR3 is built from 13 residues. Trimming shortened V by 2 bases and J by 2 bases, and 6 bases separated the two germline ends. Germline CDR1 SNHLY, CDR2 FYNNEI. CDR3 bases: TGTGCCAGCAGTGAACAGGACAACACTGAAGCTTTCTTT. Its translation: CASSEQDNTEAFF.

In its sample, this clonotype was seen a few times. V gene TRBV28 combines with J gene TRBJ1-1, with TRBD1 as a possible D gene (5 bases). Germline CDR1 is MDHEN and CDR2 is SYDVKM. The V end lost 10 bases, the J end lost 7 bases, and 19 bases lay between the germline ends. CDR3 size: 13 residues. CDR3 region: CATDVLLGDEAFF. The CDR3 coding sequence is TGTGCCACGGACGTTCTTTTGGGGGATGAAGCTTTCTTT.

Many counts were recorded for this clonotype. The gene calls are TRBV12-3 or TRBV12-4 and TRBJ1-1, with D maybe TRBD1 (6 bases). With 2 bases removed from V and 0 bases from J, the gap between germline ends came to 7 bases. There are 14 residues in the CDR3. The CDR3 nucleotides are TGTGCCAGCAGTTTACGGGGGCTGAACACTGAAGCTTTCTTT. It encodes CASSLRGLNTEAFF.

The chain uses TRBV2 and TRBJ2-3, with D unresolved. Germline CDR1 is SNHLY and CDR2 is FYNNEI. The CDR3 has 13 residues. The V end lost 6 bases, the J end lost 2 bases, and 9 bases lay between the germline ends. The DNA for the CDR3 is TGTGCCAGCAGCGATTGGGCCACAGATACGCAGTATTTT. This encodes CASSDWATDTQYF.

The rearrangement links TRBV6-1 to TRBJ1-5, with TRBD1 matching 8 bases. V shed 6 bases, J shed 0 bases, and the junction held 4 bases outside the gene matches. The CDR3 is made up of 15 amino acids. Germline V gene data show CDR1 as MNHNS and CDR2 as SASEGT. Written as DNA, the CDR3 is TGTGCCAGCAGAGTGGACAGGGTTAGCAATCAGCCCCAGCATTTT. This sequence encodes CASRVDRVSNQPQHF.

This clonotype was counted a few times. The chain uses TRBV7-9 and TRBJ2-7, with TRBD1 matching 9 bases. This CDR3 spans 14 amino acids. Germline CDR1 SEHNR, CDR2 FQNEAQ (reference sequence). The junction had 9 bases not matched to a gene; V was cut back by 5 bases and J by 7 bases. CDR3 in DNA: TGTGCCAGCAGCACCCCGACAGGGGGAGAGGAGCAGTACTTC. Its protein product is CASSTPTGGEEQYF.

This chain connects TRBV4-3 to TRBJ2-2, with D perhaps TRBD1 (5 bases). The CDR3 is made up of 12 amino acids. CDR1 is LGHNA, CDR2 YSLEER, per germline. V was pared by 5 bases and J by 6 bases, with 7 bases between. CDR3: CASSKGPGELFF. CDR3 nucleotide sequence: TGCGCCAGCAGCAAGGGGCCCGGGGAGCTGTTTTTT.

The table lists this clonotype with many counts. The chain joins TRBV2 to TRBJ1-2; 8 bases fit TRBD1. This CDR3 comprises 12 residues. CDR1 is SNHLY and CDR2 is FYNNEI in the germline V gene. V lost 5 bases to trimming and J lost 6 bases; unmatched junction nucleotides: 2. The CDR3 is CASSRQGNGYTF. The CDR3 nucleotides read TGTGCCAGCAGTAGACAGGGGAATGGCTACACCTTC.

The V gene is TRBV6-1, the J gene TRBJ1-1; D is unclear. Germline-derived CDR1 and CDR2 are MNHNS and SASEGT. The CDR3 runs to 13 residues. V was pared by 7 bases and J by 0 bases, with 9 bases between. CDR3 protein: CASTEALNTEAFF. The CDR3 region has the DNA TGTGCCAGCACCGAGGCGCTGAACACTGAAGCTTTCTTT.

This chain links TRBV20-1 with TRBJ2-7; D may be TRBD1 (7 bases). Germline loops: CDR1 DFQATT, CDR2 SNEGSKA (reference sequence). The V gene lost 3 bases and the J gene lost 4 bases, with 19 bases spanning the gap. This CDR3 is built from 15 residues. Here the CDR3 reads CSARDRGGREYEQYF. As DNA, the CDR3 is TGCAGTGCTAGGGACCGAGGGGGCCGGGAGTACGAGCAGTACTTC.

CDR3 protein: CASSLTAGGFNEQFF. The CDR3 DNA is TGTGCCAGCAGCCTCACAGCGGGAGGATTCAATGAGCAGTTCTTC. V is TRBV3-1 and J is TRBJ2-1; 9 nucleotides align to TRBD2. Germline V lookup: CDR1 LGHDT, CDR2 YNNKEL (reference sequence). After removal of 4 bases from V and 6 bases from J, the junction contained 7 bases not matched to a gene. The CDR3 has 15 residues.

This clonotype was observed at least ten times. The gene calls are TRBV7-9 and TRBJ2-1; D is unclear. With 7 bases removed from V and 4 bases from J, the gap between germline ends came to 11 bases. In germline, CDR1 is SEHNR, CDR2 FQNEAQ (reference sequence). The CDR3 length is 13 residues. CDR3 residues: CASTLVGYNEQFF. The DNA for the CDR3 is TGTGCCAGCACCCTAGTCGGGTACAATGAGCAGTTCTTC.

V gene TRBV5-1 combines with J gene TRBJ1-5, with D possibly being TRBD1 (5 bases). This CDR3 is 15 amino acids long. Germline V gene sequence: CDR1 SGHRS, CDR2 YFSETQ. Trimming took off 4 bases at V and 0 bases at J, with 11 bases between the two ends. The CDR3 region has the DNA TGCGCCAGCAGCCCGTCGGGGCTTAGCAATCAGCCCCAGCATTTT. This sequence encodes CASSPSGLSNQPQHF.

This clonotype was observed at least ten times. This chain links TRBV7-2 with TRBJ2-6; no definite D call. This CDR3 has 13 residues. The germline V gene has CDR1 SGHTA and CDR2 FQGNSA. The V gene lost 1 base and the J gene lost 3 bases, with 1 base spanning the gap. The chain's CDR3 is CASSLDGANVLTF. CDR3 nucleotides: TGTGCCAGCAGCTTAGATGGGGCCAACGTCCTGACTTTC. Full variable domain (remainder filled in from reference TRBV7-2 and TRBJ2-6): GAGVSQSPSNKVTEKGKDVELRCDPISGHTALYWYRQSLGQGLEFLIYFQGNSAPDKSGLPSDRFSAERTGGSVSTLTIQRTQQEDSAVYLCASSLDGANVLTFGAGSRLTVL.

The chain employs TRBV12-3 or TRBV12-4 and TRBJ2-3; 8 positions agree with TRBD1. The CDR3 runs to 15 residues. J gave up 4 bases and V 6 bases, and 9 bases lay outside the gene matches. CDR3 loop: CASRPGTGGPDTQYF. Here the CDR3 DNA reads TGTGCCAGCAGGCCCGGGACAGGCGGCCCAGATACGCAGTATTTT.

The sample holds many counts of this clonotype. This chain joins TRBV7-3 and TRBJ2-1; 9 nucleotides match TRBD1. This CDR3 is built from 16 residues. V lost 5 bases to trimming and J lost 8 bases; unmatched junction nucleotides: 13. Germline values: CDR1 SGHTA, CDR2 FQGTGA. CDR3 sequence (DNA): TGTGCCAGCAGCACCGGGACAGGGACGGCGGGTGATGAGCAGTTCTTC. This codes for CASSTGTGTAGDEQFF.